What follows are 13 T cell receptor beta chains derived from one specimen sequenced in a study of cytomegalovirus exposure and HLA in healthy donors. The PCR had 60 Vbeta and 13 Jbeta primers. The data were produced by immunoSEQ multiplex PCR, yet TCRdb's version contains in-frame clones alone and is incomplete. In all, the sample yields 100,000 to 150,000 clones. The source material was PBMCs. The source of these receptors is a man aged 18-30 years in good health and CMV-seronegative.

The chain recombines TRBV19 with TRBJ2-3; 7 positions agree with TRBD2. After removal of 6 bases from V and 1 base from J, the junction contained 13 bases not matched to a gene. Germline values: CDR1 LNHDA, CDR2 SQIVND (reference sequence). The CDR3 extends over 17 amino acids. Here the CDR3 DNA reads TGTGCCAGTAGAAAACGGGTCACTAGCGATCGCACAGATACGCAGTATTTT. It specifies CASRKRVTSDRTDTQYF.

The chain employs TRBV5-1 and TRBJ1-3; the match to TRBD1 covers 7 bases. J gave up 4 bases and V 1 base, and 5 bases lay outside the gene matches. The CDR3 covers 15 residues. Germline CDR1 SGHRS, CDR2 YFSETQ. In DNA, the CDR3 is TGCGCCAGCAGCTTGCGAACAGGGGCGGGAAACACCATATATTTT. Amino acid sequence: CASSLRTGAGNTIYF.

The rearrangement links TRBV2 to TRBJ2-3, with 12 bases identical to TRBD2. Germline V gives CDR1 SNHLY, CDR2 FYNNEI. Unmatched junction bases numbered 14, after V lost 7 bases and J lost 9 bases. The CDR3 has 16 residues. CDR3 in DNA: TGTGCCAGCACTATGCCCCTAGCGGGAGGGCTTGGGACGCAGTATTTT. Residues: CASTMPLAGGLGTQYF.

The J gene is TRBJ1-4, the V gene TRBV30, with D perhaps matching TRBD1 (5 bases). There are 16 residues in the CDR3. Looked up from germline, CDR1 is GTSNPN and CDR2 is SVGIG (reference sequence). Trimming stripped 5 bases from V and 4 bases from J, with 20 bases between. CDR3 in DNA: TGTGCCTGGGTTCCCACGGCAGGGCGGGGTAATGAAAAACTGTTTTTT. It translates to CAWVPTAGRGNEKLFF. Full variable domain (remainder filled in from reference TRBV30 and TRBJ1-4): SQTIHQWPATLVQPVGSPLSLECTVEGTSNPNLYWYRQAAGRGLQLLFYSVGIGQISSEVPQNLSASRPQDRQFILSSKKLLLSDSGFYLCAWVPTAGRGNEKLFFGSGTQLSVL.

DNA for the CDR3: TGTGCCAGTGCAACGGGACAGGGGAGCACCTACGAGCAGTACTTC. Residues: CASATGQGSTYEQYF. This chain joins TRBV19 and TRBJ2-7; TRBD1 agrees at 10 bases. The CDR3 is 15 amino acids. V trimming: 8 bases; J trimming: 2 bases; junction bases outside the gene matches: 9. CDR1 and CDR2 from the germline V gene are LNHDA and SQIVND (reference sequence).

CDR3 protein: CASSQDSRNSGNQPQHF. The CDR3 DNA follows: TGCGCCAGCAGCCAAGATAGTAGGAATAGCGGCAATCAGCCCCAGCATTTT. The gene calls are TRBV4-3 and TRBJ1-5; D ambiguous. V lost 0 bases, J lost 2 bases, and 14 bases lay in between. This CDR3 region has 17 residues. The germline gives CDR1 LGHNA, CDR2 YSLEER.

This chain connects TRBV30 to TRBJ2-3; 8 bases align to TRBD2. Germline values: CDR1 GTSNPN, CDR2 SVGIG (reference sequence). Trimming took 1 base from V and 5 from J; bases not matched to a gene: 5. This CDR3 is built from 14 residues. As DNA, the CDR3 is TGTGCCTGGAGTGGCCGGGGGGGTGGAGATACGCAGTATTTT. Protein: CAWSGRGGGDTQYF.

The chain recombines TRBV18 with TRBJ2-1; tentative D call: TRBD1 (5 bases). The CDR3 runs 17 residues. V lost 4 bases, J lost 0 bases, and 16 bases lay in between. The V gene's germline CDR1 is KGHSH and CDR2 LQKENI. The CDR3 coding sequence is TGTGCCAGCTCACTCAGGCTACAGGAGAGCTCCTACAATGAGCAGTTCTTC. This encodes CASSLRLQESSYNEQFF.

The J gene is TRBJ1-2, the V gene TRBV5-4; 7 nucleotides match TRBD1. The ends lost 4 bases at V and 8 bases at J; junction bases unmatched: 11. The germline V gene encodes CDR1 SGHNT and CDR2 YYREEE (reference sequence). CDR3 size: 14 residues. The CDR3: CASSREEGAQGYTF. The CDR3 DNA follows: TGTGCCAGCAGCAGGGAAGAGGGGGCTCAGGGCTACACCTTC.

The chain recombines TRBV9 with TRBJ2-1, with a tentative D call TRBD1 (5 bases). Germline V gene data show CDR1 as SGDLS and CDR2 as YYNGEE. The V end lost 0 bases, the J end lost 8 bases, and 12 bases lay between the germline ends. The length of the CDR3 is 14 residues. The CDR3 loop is CASSVVGVWDEQFF. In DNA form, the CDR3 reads TGTGCCAGCAGCGTAGTAGGGGTTTGGGATGAGCAGTTCTTC.

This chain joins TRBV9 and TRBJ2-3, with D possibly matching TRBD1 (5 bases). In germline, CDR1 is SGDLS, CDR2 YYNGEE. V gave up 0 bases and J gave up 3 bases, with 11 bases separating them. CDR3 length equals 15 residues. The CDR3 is CASSVVTGQTDTQYF. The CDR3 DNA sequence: TGTGCCAGCAGCGTAGTAACAGGTCAAACAGATACGCAGTATTTT.

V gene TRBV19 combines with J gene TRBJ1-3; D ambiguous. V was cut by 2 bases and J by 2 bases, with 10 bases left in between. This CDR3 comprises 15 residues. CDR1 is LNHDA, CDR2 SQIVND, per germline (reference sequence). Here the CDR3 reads CASSILGGTGNTIYF. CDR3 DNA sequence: TGTGCCAGTAGTATACTGGGAGGCACTGGAAACACCATATATTTT.

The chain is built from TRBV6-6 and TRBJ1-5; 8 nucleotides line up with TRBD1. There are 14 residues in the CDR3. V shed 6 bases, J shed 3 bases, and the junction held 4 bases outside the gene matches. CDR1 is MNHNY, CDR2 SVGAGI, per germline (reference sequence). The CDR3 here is CASSATGANQPQHF. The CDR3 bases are TGTGCCAGCAGCGCGACAGGGGCCAATCAGCCCCAGCATTTT.